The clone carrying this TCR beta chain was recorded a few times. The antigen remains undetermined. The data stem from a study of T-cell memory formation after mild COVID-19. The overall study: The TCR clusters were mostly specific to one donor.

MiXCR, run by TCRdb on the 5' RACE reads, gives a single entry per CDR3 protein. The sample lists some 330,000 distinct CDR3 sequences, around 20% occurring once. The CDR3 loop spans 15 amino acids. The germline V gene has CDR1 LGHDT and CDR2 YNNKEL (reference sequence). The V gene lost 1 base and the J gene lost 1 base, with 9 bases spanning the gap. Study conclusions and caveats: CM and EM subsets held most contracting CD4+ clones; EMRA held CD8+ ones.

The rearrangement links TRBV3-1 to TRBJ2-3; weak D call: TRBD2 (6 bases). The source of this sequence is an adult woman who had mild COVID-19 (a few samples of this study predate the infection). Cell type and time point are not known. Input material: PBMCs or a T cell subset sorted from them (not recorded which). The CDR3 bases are TGTGCCAGCAGCCAAGTAGCGGTGGGCACAGATACGCAGTATTTT. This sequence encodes CASSQVAVGTDTQYF.